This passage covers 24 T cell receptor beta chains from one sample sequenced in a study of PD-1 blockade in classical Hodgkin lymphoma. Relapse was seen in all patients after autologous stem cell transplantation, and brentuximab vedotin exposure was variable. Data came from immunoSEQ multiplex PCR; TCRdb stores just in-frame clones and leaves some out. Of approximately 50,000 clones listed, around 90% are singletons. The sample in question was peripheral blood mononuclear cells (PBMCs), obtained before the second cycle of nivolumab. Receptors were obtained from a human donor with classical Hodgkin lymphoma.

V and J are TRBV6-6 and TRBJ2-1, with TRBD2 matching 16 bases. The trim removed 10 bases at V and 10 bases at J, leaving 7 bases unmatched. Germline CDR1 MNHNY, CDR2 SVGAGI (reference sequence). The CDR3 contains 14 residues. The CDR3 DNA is TGTGCCACCAGGGTGGGACTAGCGGGAGGGGAGCAGTTCTTC. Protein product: CATRVGLAGGEQFF.

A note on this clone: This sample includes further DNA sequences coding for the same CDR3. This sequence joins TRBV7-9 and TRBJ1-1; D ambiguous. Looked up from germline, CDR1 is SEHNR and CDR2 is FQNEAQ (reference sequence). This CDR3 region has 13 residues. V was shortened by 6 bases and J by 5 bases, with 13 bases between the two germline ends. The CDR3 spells CASSLIGDTEAFF. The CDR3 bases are TGTGCCAGCAGTTTAATTGGGGATACTGAAGCTTTCTTT.

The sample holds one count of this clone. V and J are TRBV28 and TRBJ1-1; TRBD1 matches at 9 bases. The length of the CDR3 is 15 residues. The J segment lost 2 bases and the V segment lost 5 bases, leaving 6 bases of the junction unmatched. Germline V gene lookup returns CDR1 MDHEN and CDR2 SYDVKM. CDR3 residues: CASSKLGQGNTEAFF. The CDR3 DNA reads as TGTGCCAGCAGTAAGTTGGGACAGGGAAACACTGAAGCTTTCTTT.

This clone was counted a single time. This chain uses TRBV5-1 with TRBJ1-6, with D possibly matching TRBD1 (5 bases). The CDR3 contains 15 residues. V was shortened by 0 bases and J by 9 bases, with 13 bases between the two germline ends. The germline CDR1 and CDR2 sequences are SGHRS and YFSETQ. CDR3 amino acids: CASSLATGRISPLHF. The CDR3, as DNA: TGCGCCAGCAGCTTGGCAACAGGCCGGATTTCACCCCTCCACTTT.

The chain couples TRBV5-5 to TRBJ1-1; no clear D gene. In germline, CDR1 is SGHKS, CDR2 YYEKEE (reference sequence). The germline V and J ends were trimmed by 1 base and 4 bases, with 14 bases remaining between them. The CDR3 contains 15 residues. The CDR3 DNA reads TGTGCCAGCAGCTTGAGAGGCAGGTCGGGCACTGAAGCTTTCTTT. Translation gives CASSLRGRSGTEAFF.

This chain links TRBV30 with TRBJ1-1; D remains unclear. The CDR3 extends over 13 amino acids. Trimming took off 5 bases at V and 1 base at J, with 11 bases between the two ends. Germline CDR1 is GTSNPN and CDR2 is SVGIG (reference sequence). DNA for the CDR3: TGTGCCTGGGGGGTCGACTGGAACACTGAAGCTTTCTTT. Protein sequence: CAWGVDWNTEAFF.

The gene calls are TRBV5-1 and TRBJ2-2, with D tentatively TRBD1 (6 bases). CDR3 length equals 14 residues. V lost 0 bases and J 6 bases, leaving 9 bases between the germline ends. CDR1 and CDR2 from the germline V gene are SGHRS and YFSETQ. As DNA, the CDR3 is TGCGCCAGCAGCTTGGATGGGGGCCCCGGGGAGCTGTTTTTT. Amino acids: CASSLDGGPGELFF.

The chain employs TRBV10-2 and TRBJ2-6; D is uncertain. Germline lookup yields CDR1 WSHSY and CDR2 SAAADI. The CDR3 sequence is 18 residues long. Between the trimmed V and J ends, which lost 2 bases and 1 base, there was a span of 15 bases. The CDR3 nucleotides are TGCGCCAGCAGTGAGCCACGTCAGGCGGATTCTGGGGCCAACGTCCTGACTTTC. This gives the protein CASSEPRQADSGANVLTF.

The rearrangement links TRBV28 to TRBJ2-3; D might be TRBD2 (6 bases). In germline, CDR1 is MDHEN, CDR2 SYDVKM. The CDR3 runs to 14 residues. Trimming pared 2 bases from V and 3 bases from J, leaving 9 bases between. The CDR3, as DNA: TGTGCCAGCAGTTTAGGCCTAGCGACAGATACGCAGTATTTT. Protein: CASSLGLATDTQYF.

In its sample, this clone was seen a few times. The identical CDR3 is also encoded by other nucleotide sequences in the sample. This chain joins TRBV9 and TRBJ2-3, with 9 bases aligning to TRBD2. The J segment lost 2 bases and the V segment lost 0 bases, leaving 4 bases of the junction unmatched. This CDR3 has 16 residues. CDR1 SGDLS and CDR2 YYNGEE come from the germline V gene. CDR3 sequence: CASSVGLAGNTDTQYF. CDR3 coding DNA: TGTGCCAGCAGCGTAGGCCTAGCGGGGAACACAGATACGCAGTATTTT.

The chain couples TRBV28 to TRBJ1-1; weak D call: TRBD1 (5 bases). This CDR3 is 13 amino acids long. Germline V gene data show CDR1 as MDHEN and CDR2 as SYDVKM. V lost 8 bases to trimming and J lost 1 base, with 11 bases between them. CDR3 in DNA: TGTGCCAGCCGCGACAGTCCGAACACTGAAGCTTTCTTT. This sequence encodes CASRDSPNTEAFF.

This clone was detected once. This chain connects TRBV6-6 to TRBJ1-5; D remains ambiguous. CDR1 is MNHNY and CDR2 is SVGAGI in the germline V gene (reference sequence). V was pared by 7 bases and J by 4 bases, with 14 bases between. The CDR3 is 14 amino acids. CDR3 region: CASTWTAVNQPQHF. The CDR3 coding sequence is TGTGCCAGCACCTGGACGGCCGTTAATCAGCCCCAGCATTTT.

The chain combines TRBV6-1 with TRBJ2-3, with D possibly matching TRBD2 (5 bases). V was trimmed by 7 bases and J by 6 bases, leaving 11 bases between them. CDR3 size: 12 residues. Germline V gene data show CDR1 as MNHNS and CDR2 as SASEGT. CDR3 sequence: CASNVWEDTQYF. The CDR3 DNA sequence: TGTGCCAGCAACGTCTGGGAGGATACGCAGTATTTT.

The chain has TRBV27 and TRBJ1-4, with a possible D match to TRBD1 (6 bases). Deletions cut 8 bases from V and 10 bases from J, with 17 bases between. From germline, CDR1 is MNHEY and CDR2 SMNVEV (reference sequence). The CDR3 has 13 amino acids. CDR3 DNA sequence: TGTGCCAGCGGGCTCGCAGGGGCAGGAAAACTGTTTTTT. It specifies CASGLAGAGKLFF.

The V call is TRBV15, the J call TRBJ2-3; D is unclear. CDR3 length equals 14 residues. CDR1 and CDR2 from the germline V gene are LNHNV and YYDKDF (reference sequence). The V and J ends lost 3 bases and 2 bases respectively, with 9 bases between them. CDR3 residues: CATSRTSFTDTQYF. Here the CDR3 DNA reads TGTGCCACCAGCAGGACATCATTCACAGATACGCAGTATTTT.

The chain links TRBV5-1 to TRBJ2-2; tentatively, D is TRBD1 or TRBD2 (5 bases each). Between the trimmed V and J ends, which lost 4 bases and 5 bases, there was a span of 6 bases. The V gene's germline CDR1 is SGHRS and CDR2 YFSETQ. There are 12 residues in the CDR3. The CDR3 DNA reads TGCGCCAGCAGCGAGGGGACCGGGGAGCTGTTTTTT. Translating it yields CASSEGTGELFF.

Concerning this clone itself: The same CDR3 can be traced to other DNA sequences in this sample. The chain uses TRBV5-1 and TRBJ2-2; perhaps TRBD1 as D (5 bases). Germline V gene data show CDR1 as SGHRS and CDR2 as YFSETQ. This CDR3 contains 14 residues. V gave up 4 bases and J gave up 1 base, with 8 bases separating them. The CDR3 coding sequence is TGCGCCAGCAGCGTCACAGGGAACACCGGGGAGCTGTTTTTT. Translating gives CASSVTGNTGELFF.

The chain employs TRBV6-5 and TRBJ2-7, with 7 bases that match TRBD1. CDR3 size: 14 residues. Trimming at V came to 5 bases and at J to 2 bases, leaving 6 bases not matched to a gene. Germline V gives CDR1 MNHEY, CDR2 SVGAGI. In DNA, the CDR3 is TGTGCCAGCAGTGAACAGGGGTGGACCTACGAGCAGTACTTC. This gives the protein CASSEQGWTYEQYF.

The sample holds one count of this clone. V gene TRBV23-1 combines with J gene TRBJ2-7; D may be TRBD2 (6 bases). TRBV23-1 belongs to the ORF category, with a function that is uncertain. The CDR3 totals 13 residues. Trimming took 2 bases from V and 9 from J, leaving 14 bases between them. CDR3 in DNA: TGCGCCAGCAGTCAAGCGGGACCCTCTGGGCAGTACTTC. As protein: CASSQAGPSGQYF.

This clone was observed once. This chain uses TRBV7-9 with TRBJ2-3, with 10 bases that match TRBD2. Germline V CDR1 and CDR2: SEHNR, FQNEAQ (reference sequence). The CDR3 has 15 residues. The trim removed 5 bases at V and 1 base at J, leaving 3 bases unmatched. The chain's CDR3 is CASSPSGGGTDTQYF. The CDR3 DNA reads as TGTGCCAGCAGCCCGAGCGGGGGGGGCACAGATACGCAGTATTTT.

For the CDR3, the DNA is TGCGCCAGCAGCTCCGGGACATCGAACACCGGGGAGCTGTTTTTT. Translating gives CASSSGTSNTGELFF. V is TRBV5-1 and J is TRBJ2-2, with a possible D match to TRBD1 (6 bases). CDR1 and CDR2 from the germline V gene are SGHRS and YFSETQ. The CDR3 spans 15 residues. V lost 3 bases and J 0 bases, leaving 9 bases between the germline ends.

CDR3: CASSGRRGGDGYTF. CDR3 sequence (DNA): TGTGCCAGCAGCGGAAGGAGGGGGGGCGATGGCTACACCTTC. J is TRBJ1-2 and V is TRBV5-8, with TRBD1 as a possible D gene (6 bases). Trimming took off 4 bases at V and 6 bases at J, with 16 bases between the two ends. CDR3 size: 14 residues. Germline V gene lookup returns CDR1 SGHTS and CDR2 YDEGEE.

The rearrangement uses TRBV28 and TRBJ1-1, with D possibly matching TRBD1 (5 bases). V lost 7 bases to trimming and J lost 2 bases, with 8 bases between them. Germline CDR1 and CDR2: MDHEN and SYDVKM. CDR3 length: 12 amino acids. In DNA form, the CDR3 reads TGTGCCAGCACCAGGGTAAACACTGAAGCTTTCTTT. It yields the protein CASTRVNTEAFF.

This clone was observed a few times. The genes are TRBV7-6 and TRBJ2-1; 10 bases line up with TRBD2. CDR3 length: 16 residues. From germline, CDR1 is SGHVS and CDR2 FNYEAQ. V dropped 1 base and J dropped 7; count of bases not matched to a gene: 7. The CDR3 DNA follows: TGTGCCAGCAGCTTAGGTGGTAGCGGGGGGTTTAATGAGCAGTTCTTC. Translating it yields CASSLGGSGGFNEQFF. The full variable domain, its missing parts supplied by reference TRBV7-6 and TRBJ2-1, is GAGVSQSPRYKVTKRGQDVALRCDPISGHVSLYWYRQALGQGPEFLTYFNYEAQQDKSGLPNDRFSAERPEGSISTLTIQRTEQRDSAMYRCASSLGGSGGFNEQFFGPGTRLTVL.